Following are 22 T cell receptor beta chains from one sample sequenced in a study of siplizumab effects on memory and regulatory T cells. Profiled with immunoSEQ multiplex PCR; TCRdb holds only in-frame clones, not every one. The sample holds around 58,000 clones, over 65% seen once. Sequencing used memory CD4+ T cells sorted from blood. These receptors were obtained from a human donor in good health.

The V gene is TRBV6-5, the J gene TRBJ1-1; possibly TRBD1 for D (6 bases). The CDR3 length is 16 residues. Trimming took off 0 bases at V and 2 bases at J, with 13 bases between the two ends. Per the germline V gene, CDR1 is MNHEY and CDR2 is SVGAGI. The CDR3 sequence is CASSYSSGGHNTEAFF. The CDR3 bases are TGTGCCAGCAGTTACTCGAGTGGGGGCCATAACACTGAAGCTTTCTTT.

The chain couples TRBV2 to TRBJ2-5, with 7 bases fitting TRBD1. V was clipped by 8 bases and J by 4 bases; unmatched bases: 7. In germline, CDR1 is SNHLY, CDR2 FYNNEI. CDR3 length: 13 residues. Written as DNA, the CDR3 is TGTGCCAGCCAACCCGACAGGGTAGAGACCCAGTACTTC. As protein: CASQPDRVETQYF.

The chain joins TRBV23-1 to TRBJ2-7; D ambiguous. Being an ORF, TRBV23-1 has a function that is uncertain. There are 11 residues in the CDR3. The germline V and J ends were trimmed by 4 bases and 9 bases, with 10 bases remaining between them. CDR3 loop: CASSPGRAQYF. CDR3 coding DNA: TGCGCCAGCAGTCCCGGTCGCGCGCAGTACTTC.

The chain uses TRBV11-1 and TRBJ2-3, with 8 bases identical to TRBD1. Germline CDR1 SGHAT, CDR2 FQDESV (reference sequence). The CDR3 totals 15 residues. J lost 5 bases, V lost 1 base, and 5 bases had no gene match. This chain's CDR3 is CASSLGTGKEDTQYF. The CDR3, as DNA: TGTGCCAGCAGCTTAGGGACAGGGAAGGAAGATACGCAGTATTTT.

The sample holds one count of this clone. This chain joins TRBV2 and TRBJ2-1, with TRBD2 matching over 11 bases. CDR1 SNHLY and CDR2 FYNNEI come from the germline V gene. CDR3 length: 15 amino acids. V gave up 3 bases and J gave up 14 bases; unmatched junction bases: 12. CDR3 amino acids: CASSEGLAGGWKEFF. The CDR3 DNA is TGTGCCAGCAGTGAGGGTCTAGCGGGAGGTTGGAAGGAGTTCTTC.

The chain uses TRBV2 and TRBJ2-7; no definite D call. The CDR3 is 13 amino acids. V shed 2 bases and J shed 3 bases, with 8 bases lying between them. CDR1 and CDR2 from the germline V gene are SNHLY and FYNNEI. Written as DNA, the CDR3 is TGTGCCAGCAGTGAACAGGTAGGCTACGAGCAGTACTTC. Translation: CASSEQVGYEQYF.

This clone was seen a single time. The chain links TRBV19 to TRBJ2-1; perhaps TRBD1 as D (6 bases). CDR1 is LNHDA and CDR2 is SQIVND in the germline V gene (reference sequence). Trimming took 8 bases from V and 9 from J, leaving 17 bases between them. The CDR3 sequence is 13 residues long. The CDR3 sequence: CASDLQGFGEQFF. For the CDR3, the DNA is TGTGCCAGTGACCTACAGGGATTTGGTGAGCAGTTCTTC.

The chain carries TRBV7-6 and TRBJ2-7; possible D gene TRBD2, 6 bases. The CDR3 is made up of 11 amino acids. CDR1 is SGHVS, CDR2 FNYEAQ, per germline. The V and J ends lost 8 bases and 6 bases respectively, with 11 bases between them. The CDR3 region is CASRGSGEQYF. The CDR3 region has the DNA TGTGCCAGCCGGGGGTCCGGCGAGCAGTACTTC.

The genes are TRBV28 and TRBJ2-3, with TRBD1 matching 7 bases. This CDR3 region has 14 residues. Germline CDR1 is MDHEN and CDR2 is SYDVKM. Trimming took 10 bases from V and 0 from J; bases not matched to a gene: 7. CDR3 amino acids: CATDRDLSTDTQYF. The CDR3 DNA follows: TGTGCCACCGACAGGGACCTAAGCACAGATACGCAGTATTTT.

The V and J genes are TRBV6-5 and TRBJ2-5; D assignment may be TRBD1 or TRBD2 (5 bases each). The CDR3 covers 13 residues. The ends were cut back, 6 bases at V and 4 bases at J, with 12 bases in the middle. Germline V CDR1 and CDR2: MNHEY, SVGAGI. For the CDR3, the DNA is TGTGCCAGCAGCCCGCCGGGACGAGAGACCCAGTACTTC. Translated: CASSPPGRETQYF.

Here the CDR3 reads CASINQGWLHPANTGELFF. The CDR3 coding sequence is TGTGCCAGTATTAATCAGGGGTGGCTACACCCCGCGAACACCGGGGAGCTGTTTTTT. This sequence joins TRBV7-9 and TRBJ2-2; weak D call: TRBD1 (6 bases). Germline V gene lookup returns CDR1 SEHNR and CDR2 FQNEAQ (reference sequence). Trimming removed 9 bases at V and 0 bases at J, with 26 bases between. The CDR3 sequence is 19 residues long.

The V and J genes are TRBV5-1 and TRBJ2-4, with D possibly TRBD2 on 6 matching bases. This CDR3 spans 16 amino acids. The V end lost 4 bases, the J end lost 7 bases, and 21 bases lay between the germline ends. Germline CDR1 is SGHRS and CDR2 is YFSETQ. CDR3 loop: CASSPDPTGVRNIQYF. CDR3 DNA sequence: TGCGCCAGCAGCCCCGACCCCACGGGGGTGAGGAACATTCAGTACTTC.

The J gene is TRBJ1-1, the V gene TRBV5-8; a possible D gene is TRBD1 (6 bases). This CDR3 has 15 amino acids. Germline-derived CDR1 and CDR2 are SGHTS and YDEGEE. Between the trimmed V and J ends, which lost 4 bases and 1 base, there was a span of 14 bases. CDR3 nucleotide sequence: TGTGCCAGCAGCCGAGGCGGGGGGCAGAACACTGAAGCTTTCTTT. Translation: CASSRGGGQNTEAFF.

The chain employs TRBV15 and TRBJ1-1, with D possibly being TRBD1 (6 bases). Germline CDR1 is LNHNV and CDR2 is YYDKDF (reference sequence). Trimming took off 0 bases at V and 11 bases at J, with 16 bases between the two ends. This CDR3 contains 14 residues. Written as DNA, the CDR3 is TGTGCCACCAGCAGAGATCTGAAGGGGGAAGGGGCTTTCTTT. Translated, it gives CATSRDLKGEGAFF. The complete variable domain, with remaining parts taken from reference TRBV15 and TRBJ1-1, reads DAMVIQNPRYQVTQFGKPVTLSCSQTLNHNVMYWYQQKSSQAPKLLFHYYDKDFNNEADTPDNFQSRRPNTSFCFLDIRSPGLGDTAMYLCATSRDLKGEGAFFGQGTRLTVV.

The CDR3 sequence: CASSPGTGGYYGYTF. The CDR3 DNA follows: TGTGCCAGCTCACCTGGGACAGGGGGCTACTATGGCTACACCTTC. This chain uses TRBV18 with TRBJ1-2; 12 bases align to TRBD1. The CDR3 has 15 residues. With 3 bases clipped from V and 3 bases from J, the junction kept 2 bases outside the gene matches. Germline V gene data show CDR1 as KGHSH and CDR2 as LQKENI.

The rearrangement uses TRBV6-1 and TRBJ2-7; D is undetermined. The CDR3 sequence is 13 residues long. The V gene lost 0 bases and the J gene lost 2 bases, with 5 bases spanning the gap. From germline, CDR1 is MNHNS and CDR2 SASEGT. The CDR3, as DNA: TGTGCCAGCAGTGAAGCGGGTCCCTACGAGCAGTACTTC. This sequence encodes CASSEAGPYEQYF.

V is TRBV5-1 and J is TRBJ2-6, with no clear D. Per the germline V gene, CDR1 is SGHRS and CDR2 is YFSETQ. The CDR3 sequence is 15 residues long. V lost 3 bases and J 0 bases, leaving 7 bases between the germline ends. DNA for the CDR3: TGCGCCAGCAGCTCGGGCTTCTCTGGGGCCAACGTCCTGACTTTC. This encodes CASSSGFSGANVLTF. The full variable domain, rest sourced from reference TRBV5-1 and TRBJ2-6, is KAGVTQTPRYLIKTRGQQVTLSCSPISGHRSVSWYQQTPGQGLQFLFEYFSETQRNKGNFPGRFSGRQFSNSRSEMNVSTLELGDSALYLCASSSGFSGANVLTFGAGSRLTVL.

The chain has TRBV6-1 and TRBJ2-3; 9 bases align to TRBD1. CDR1 is MNHNS, CDR2 SASEGT, per germline. The CDR3 has 15 amino acids. V gave up 6 bases and J gave up 3 bases; unmatched junction bases: 7. CDR3 bases: TGTGCCAGCAGCCCCGGACAGGGGAGAACAGATACGCAGTATTTT. Translation: CASSPGQGRTDTQYF.

This clone was found once. The chain combines TRBV27 with TRBJ2-5, with a tentative D call TRBD2 (5 bases). V gave up 5 bases and J gave up 5 bases, with 12 bases separating them. The CDR3 loop spans 13 amino acids. Per the germline V gene, CDR1 is MNHEY and CDR2 is SMNVEV (reference sequence). The CDR3 here is CASSPRERETQYF. CDR3 nucleotide sequence: TGTGCCAGCAGTCCTAGGGAGCGGGAGACCCAGTACTTC.

The J gene is TRBJ1-5, the V gene TRBV7-9; D unclear. V was clipped by 8 bases and J by 6 bases, with 11 bases between them. Germline V gene data show CDR1 as SEHNR and CDR2 as FQNEAQ (reference sequence). The CDR3 contains 12 residues. CDR3 loop: CASARGGQPQHF. For the CDR3, the DNA is TGTGCCAGCGCCCGGGGTGGTCAGCCCCAGCATTTT.

The CDR3 region has the DNA TGTGCCAGCAGTGATTCAGGGGGCGCGTACGAGCAGTACTTC. Translated, it gives CASSDSGGAYEQYF. This sequence joins TRBV2 and TRBJ2-7; 8 bases match TRBD1. The CDR3 loop spans 14 amino acids. Per the germline V gene, CDR1 is SNHLY and CDR2 is FYNNEI. V was pared by 3 bases and J by 4 bases, with 5 bases of the junction left unmatched.

The genes are TRBV9 and TRBJ2-5, with TRBD1 identical over 9 bases. CDR3 size: 17 residues. The germline CDR1 and CDR2 sequences are SGDLS and YYNGEE. The J segment lost 2 bases and the V segment lost 3 bases, leaving 11 bases of the junction unmatched. The CDR3 protein is CASSAGPGQGFQETQYF. The DNA of the CDR3 is TGTGCCAGCAGCGCGGGTCCGGGACAGGGATTTCAAGAGACCCAGTACTTC.